The entry that follows covers one T cell receptor beta chain sequence. Its antigen is undetermined. These data originate in a study of OX40 agonist ivuxolimab in advanced cancers. Study overall: Partial responses, seen in three patients, involved one hepatocellular carcinoma and two cutaneous melanomas. Findings and caveats of the study: Antigen targets of the expanded peripheral T cells went undetermined. On average, a greater number of expanded clones characterised CD8+ T cells relative to CD4+.

Measured with immunoSEQ multiplex PCR; TCRdb has only the in-frame clones, and not every one. The sample shows over 30,000 clones, roughly 89% of them seen only once. Per the germline V gene, CDR1 is SSHAT and CDR2 is FNYEAQ (reference sequence). The CDR3 sequence is 18 residues long. Germline trimming cut 4 bases from V and 1 base from J; bases unmatched to any gene: 12. Specimen: CD4+ or CD8+ T cells sorted from blood, collected in a trial of the OX40 agonist ivuxolimab. V is TRBV7-7 and J is TRBJ2-2; 7 bases map to TRBD2. This TCR came from an adult with an advanced solid tumor such as melanoma, head and neck, liver or kidney cancer. The CDR3 nucleotides are TGTGCCAGCAGCTCCTTTGGATTCCCTAGCGGGAACACCGGGGAGCTGTTTTTT. Protein: CASSSFGFPSGNTGELFF.